One and the same sample provided the 26 T cell receptor beta chains below, sequenced in a study of blood T cells in healthy people across ages. The use of a sample-barcoded 5' primer and a J-beta primer mix characterized a second PCR of roughly 6 to 11 cycles. TCRdb re-called the 5' RACE reads through MiXCR, storing one row per CDR3 protein. The sample has about 680,000 distinct CDR3 sequences; approximately 50% are singletons. Sample: blood. The receptors come from a woman aged 60 to 75 in good health.

This chain uses TRBV6-2 or TRBV6-3 with TRBJ1-1; 7 positions match TRBD1. CDR3 size: 16 residues. With V trimmed by 2 bases and J by 4 bases, 10 bases remained unmatched. CDR1 and CDR2 from the germline V gene are MNHEY and SVGEGT. CDR3: CASSYAQGQALTEAFF. DNA of the CDR3: TGTGCCAGCAGTTACGCCCAAGGACAGGCTCTCACTGAAGCTTTCTTT.

This sequence joins TRBV7-2 and TRBJ2-3; D may be TRBD2 (6 bases). The CDR3 runs to 14 residues. Trimming shortened V by 5 bases and J by 2 bases, and 11 bases separated the two germline ends. The germline CDR1 and CDR2 sequences are SGHTA and FQGNSA. The CDR3 nucleotides are TGTGCCAGCAGCGGACGGGACTTCACAGATACGCAGTATTTT. Its translation: CASSGRDFTDTQYF.

The chain carries TRBV5-6 and TRBJ2-1; possible D gene TRBD1, 6 bases. Germline V CDR1 and CDR2: SGHDT, YYEEEE. The CDR3 is 16 residues long. V was pared by 1 base and J by 3 bases, with 14 bases between. The CDR3 bases are TGTGCCAGCAGCTTGTGGAAGGGACACAACTACAATGAGCAGTTCTTC. Translated, it gives CASSLWKGHNYNEQFF. Filled out from reference TRBV5-6 and TRBJ2-1, the complete variable domain reads DAGVTQSPTHLIKTRGQQVTLRCSPKSGHDTVSWYQQALGQGPQFIFQYYEEEERQRGNFPDRFSGHQFPNYSSELNVNALLLGDSALYLCASSLWKGHNYNEQFFGPGTRLTVL.

This clonotype appeared a single time. The CDR3 nucleotides are TGCAGTGCCAAACTAGCGGGAGCCTCCTACGAGCAGTTCTTC. This encodes CSAKLAGASYEQFF. J is TRBJ2-1 and V is TRBV20-1, with 11 bases identical to TRBD2. CDR1 DFQATT and CDR2 SNEGSKA come from the germline V gene (reference sequence). The junction had 11 bases not matched to a gene; V was cut back by 6 bases and J by 10 bases. The CDR3 spans 14 residues.

This chain connects TRBV12-5 to TRBJ2-1; tentatively, D is TRBD2 (6 bases). V was shortened by 1 base and J by 2 bases, with 12 bases between the two germline ends. The CDR3 sequence is 16 residues long. Germline V lookup: CDR1 LGHNT, CDR2 FRNRAP. As DNA, the CDR3 is TGTGCTAGTGGTTTGGAAGCCGGAGGGCCCTACAATGAGCAGTTCTTC. Encoded protein: CASGLEAGGPYNEQFF.

This clonotype has only one observation. The chain recombines TRBV7-2 with TRBJ2-1; D could derive from TRBD1 or TRBD2 (5 bases each). TRBJ2-7 explains the end of the DNA better; the J call may be wrong. This CDR3 has 17 amino acids. From germline, CDR1 is SGHTA and CDR2 FQGNSA. The CDR3 sequence is CASSLGGSDSEYNEQYF. DNA of the CDR3: TGTGCCAGCAGCTTAGGGGGGAGTGATAGCGAGTACAATGAGCAGTACTTC.

The rearrangement joins TRBV20-1 to TRBJ2-7; tentative D call: TRBD2 (6 bases). The V gene lost 1 base and the J gene lost 0 bases, with 16 bases spanning the gap. The CDR3 covers 16 residues. Germline CDR1 DFQATT, CDR2 SNEGSKA (reference sequence). CDR3 coding DNA: TGCAGTGCTAGAGGATGGCGGGACCCGAGCTCCTACGAGCAGTACTTC. Translating it yields CSARGWRDPSSYEQYF.

The rearrangement links TRBV6-2 or TRBV6-3 to TRBJ2-7; D not certain. The germline V gene has CDR1 MNHEY and CDR2 SVGEGT. CDR3 length: 16 residues. The V end lost 6 bases, the J end lost 5 bases, and 23 bases lay between the germline ends. CDR3 residues: CASSWAVNAASHEQYF. Here the CDR3 DNA reads TGTGCCAGCAGCTGGGCGGTTAACGCGGCGTCCCACGAGCAGTACTTC.

The chain has TRBV18 and TRBJ1-4; TRBD1 matches 7 bases. The length of the CDR3 is 14 residues. In germline, CDR1 is KGHSH, CDR2 LQKENI. The junction had 8 bases not matched to a gene; V was cut back by 6 bases and J by 7 bases. CDR3 sequence reads: CASSTGTVVEKLFF. CDR3 DNA: TGTGCCAGCTCGACCGGGACAGTGGTTGAAAAACTGTTTTTT.

This chain links TRBV10-3 with TRBJ2-7, with D unclear. Germline V gene sequence: CDR1 ENHRY, CDR2 SYGVKD. The CDR3 sequence is 14 residues long. V lost 2 bases and J 6 bases, leaving 14 bases between the germline ends. For the CDR3, the DNA is TGTGCCATCAGTGAGGGGTCGACGTACGGCGAGCAGTACTTC. Translation gives CAISEGSTYGEQYF.

The chain joins TRBV7-3 to TRBJ2-7, with D hard to call. This CDR3 contains 16 residues. V gave up 2 bases and J gave up 3 bases, with 17 bases separating them. Germline CDR1 is SGHTA and CDR2 is FQGTGA. CDR3 loop: CASSLRTLNLLYEQYF. In DNA form, the CDR3 reads TGTGCCAGCAGCTTACGGACCCTAAACCTTCTCTACGAGCAGTACTTC.

This chain uses TRBV3-1 with TRBJ2-7, with D maybe TRBD2 (7 bases). The CDR3 runs 14 residues. With 0 bases removed from V and 7 bases from J, the gap between germline ends came to 13 bases. The germline gives CDR1 LGHDT, CDR2 YNNKEL (reference sequence). The CDR3 DNA reads TGTGCCAGCAGCCAAGATTGGGGGGGGCTGGAGCAGTACTTC. Protein product: CASSQDWGGLEQYF.

This clonotype was seen a few times. This sequence joins TRBV3-1 and TRBJ2-7, with a weak D call TRBD1 (6 bases). The CDR3 consists of 16 residues. Per germline, CDR1 LGHDT and CDR2 YNNKEL (reference sequence). V gave up 2 bases and J gave up 7 bases, with 21 bases separating them. CDR3 DNA sequence: TGTGCCAGCAGCCAAACAGGGTCAGAAATGTCCCGGGAGCAGTACTTC. Translated, it gives CASSQTGSEMSREQYF.

This clonotype turned up a few times. The chain couples TRBV20-1 to TRBJ1-1, with 8 bases aligning to TRBD1. CDR1 is DFQATT, CDR2 SNEGSKA, per germline (reference sequence). Unmatched junction bases numbered 4, after V lost 1 base and J lost 3 bases. There are 14 residues in the CDR3. The CDR3 coding sequence is TGCAGTGCTAGAGTTGCAGGGGGCTACACTGAAGCTTTCTTT. Its translation: CSARVAGGYTEAFF.

A word on this clonotype: This sequence may be a read error, since a much larger clone differs from it by one base. J is TRBJ2-5 and V is TRBV28; D is perhaps TRBD2 (6 bases). V lost 5 bases, J lost 7 bases, and 20 bases lay in between. There are 15 residues in the CDR3. Germline V gene sequence: CDR1 MDHEN, CDR2 SYDVKM. The CDR3 region is CASSGPGLTEGTQYF. CDR3 in DNA: TGTGCCAGCAGTGGACCAGGACTGACGGAGGGGACCCAGTACTTC.

This clonotype appeared a single time. The CDR3 DNA reads as TGTGCCACTTCCCGACAGGGAAGGGACACTGAAGCTTTCTTT. Translating it yields CATSRQGRDTEAFF. The J gene is TRBJ1-1, the V gene TRBV10-3; 7 positions agree with TRBD1. V lost 10 bases, J lost 3 bases, and 11 bases stayed unmatched. In germline, CDR1 is ENHRY, CDR2 SYGVKD. This CDR3 is built from 14 residues.

This clonotype was counted ten times or more. V usage is TRBV12-3 or TRBV12-4 and J usage is TRBJ1-6, with unresolved D. V was cut by 6 bases and J by 8 bases, with 14 bases left in between. The CDR3 contains 14 residues. The CDR3, as DNA: TGTGCCAGCAGAGGCGGACGGGTAGATTCACCCCTCCACTTT. It yields the protein CASRGGRVDSPLHF.

The chain links TRBV7-9 to TRBJ2-5, with D perhaps TRBD2 (6 bases). Germline V lookup: CDR1 SEHNR, CDR2 FQNEAQ (reference sequence). The CDR3 runs to 14 residues. V dropped 5 bases and J dropped 4 bases, with 14 bases sitting between them. The CDR3 loop is CASSRIRERETQYF. CDR3 sequence (DNA): TGTGCCAGCAGCCGTATCCGGGAGCGAGAGACCCAGTACTTC. The complete variable domain, with remaining parts taken from reference TRBV7-9 and TRBJ2-5, reads DTGVSQNPRHKITKRGQNVTFRCDPISEHNRLYWYRQTLGQGPEFLTYFQNEAQLEKSRLLSDRFSAERPKGSFSTLEIQRTEQGDSAMYLCASSRIRERETQYFGPGTRLLVL.

This clonotype was picked up a small number of times. The V gene is TRBV29-1, the J gene TRBJ2-7; TRBD2 matches 11 bases. CDR3 length: 15 residues. The V segment lost 1 base and the J segment 7 bases; nucleotides outside the gene matches: 9. The germline V gene has CDR1 SQVTM and CDR2 ANQGSEA. The CDR3 region has the DNA TGCAGCGTTGAAGTCCTAGCGGGAGGTTCACGGGAGCAGTACTTC. Its protein is CSVEVLAGGSREQYF.

Points on this clonotype: An end of the junction does not agree with germline; a read error may underlie this. The chain has TRBV7-2 and TRBJ2-1, with D perhaps assigned TRBD1 or TRBD2 (6 bases each). The CDR3 contains 13 residues. The germline V gene encodes CDR1 SGHTA and CDR2 FQGNSA. CDR3: CASTPYGGNGQFF. The CDR3 DNA reads TGTGCCAGCACCCCTTACGGGGGCAATGGGCAGTTCTTC. The variable domain in full, completed from reference TRBV7-2 and TRBJ2-1, reads GAGVSQSPSNKVTEKGKDVELRCDPISGHTALYWYRQSLGQGLEFLIYFQGNSAPDKSGLPSDRFSAERTGGSVSTLTIQRTQQEDSAVYLCASTPYGGNGQFFGPGTRLTVL.

The table lists this clonotype with many counts. This chain connects TRBV7-3 to TRBJ2-5; D gene uncertain. Germline CDR1 reads SGHTA; CDR2 reads FQGTGA. Trimming stripped 0 bases from V and 11 bases from J, with 19 bases between. The CDR3 totals 15 residues. The CDR3 DNA reads TGTGCCAGCAGCTTAACGTGGGGTAGGGAAAATGAGCAGTACTTC. It is translated as CASSLTWGRENEQYF.

Regarding this clonotype: This may be a read error, as it is one base from a much larger clone. The chain is built from TRBV3-1 and TRBJ2-7, with D possibly matching TRBD2 (5 bases). Per the germline V gene, CDR1 is LGHDT and CDR2 is YNNKEL (reference sequence). The CDR3 has 15 amino acids. CDR3 loop: CAGSQDWTGSYEQYF. CDR3 coding DNA: TGTGCCGGCAGCCAAGATTGGACTGGGTCCTACGAGCAGTACTTC.

The chain carries TRBV6-5 and TRBJ2-7, with 8 bases matching TRBD2. The CDR3 totals 16 residues. The ends lost 1 base at V and 4 bases at J; junction bases unmatched: 9. Germline CDR1 and CDR2: MNHEY and SVGAGI. CDR3 sequence reads: CASSYFEAGVTYEQYF. Here the CDR3 DNA reads TGTGCCAGCAGTTACTTCGAAGCGGGAGTAACGTACGAGCAGTACTTC.

This rearrangement joins TRBV6-5 to TRBJ1-2; 9 bases are shared with TRBD1. Germline V lookup: CDR1 MNHEY, CDR2 SVGAGI. V lost 2 bases and J lost 6; bases outside the gene matches: 7. This CDR3 region has 15 residues. The CDR3 DNA is TGTGCCAGCAGTTACGGGGCGGACAGGGGCCATGGCTACACCTTC. It encodes CASSYGADRGHGYTF.

This chain links TRBV2 with TRBJ2-6; 9 bases agree with TRBD1. Trimming took 6 bases from V and 0 from J; bases not matched to a gene: 15. Germline CDR1 and CDR2: SNHLY and FYNNEI. This CDR3 spans 20 amino acids. CDR3 nucleotide sequence: TGTGCCAGCAGGTCCCGGGGATCCGGGACAGGGACCTCTGGGGCCAACGTCCTGACTTTC. The encoded protein is CASRSRGSGTGTSGANVLTF. Variable domain in full (rest from reference TRBV2 and TRBJ2-6): EPEVTQTPSHQVTQMGQEVILRCVPISNHLYFYWYRQILGQKVEFLVSFYNNEISEKSEIFDDQFSVERPDGSNFTLKIRSTKLEDSAMYFCASRSRGSGTGTSGANVLTFGAGSRLTVL.

This sequence joins TRBV30 and TRBJ1-5, with D uncertain. CDR1 is GTSNPN and CDR2 is SVGIG in the germline V gene (reference sequence). This CDR3 is built from 14 residues. Trimming left V 0 bases short and J 2 bases short, with 8 bases between. The CDR3 here is CAWSVNSGNQPQHF. The CDR3 DNA is TGTGCCTGGAGTGTAAACAGTGGCAATCAGCCCCAGCATTTT.